The T cell receptor (beta chain) under discussion was sequenced for a study of control samples from healthy donors and cancer patients. Only in-frame clones appear in the TCRdb table, and some are missing; sequencing was by immunoSEQ multiplex PCR. The sample has around 81,000 clones, over 85% seen once. The CDR3 is 14 amino acids. CDR1 is MDHEN, CDR2 SYDVKM, per germline. V was shortened by 6 bases and J by 1 base, with 12 bases between the two germline ends. Specimen: blood. V gene TRBV28 combines with J gene TRBJ1-1; D is uncertain. The clonotype comes from a woman aged 25 to 39 in good health. The CDR3, as DNA: TGTGCCAGCAGCACCCCTACTGGGAACACTGAAGCTTTCTTT. This gives the protein CASSTPTGNTEAFF. The full variable domain, rest sourced from reference TRBV28 and TRBJ1-1, is DVKVTQSSRYLVKRTGEKVFLECVQDMDHENMFWYRQDPGLGLRLIYFSYDVKMKEKGDIPEGYSVSREKKERFSLILESASTNQTSMYLCASSTPTGNTEAFFGQGTRLTVV.